These 14 T cell receptor beta chains were sequenced from one sample in a study of blood T cells in healthy people across ages. A second about 6 to 11 cycle PCR used barcoded and J-beta primers. TCRdb re-derived calls from the 5' RACE reads in MiXCR, one entry per CDR3 protein. This table holds 1 million or so distinct CDR3 sequences, 25% found once. Another study also made use of these data, one on T cells of mothers and their children.

Material for sequencing was blood. The receptors were gathered from a girl aged 2 to 9 in good health.

The V and J genes are TRBV29-1 and TRBJ2-7; possible D gene TRBD1, 5 bases. CDR1 is SQVTM and CDR2 is ANQGSEA in the germline V gene. The CDR3 runs to 12 residues. Trimming removed 6 bases from V and 5 bases from J, with 14 bases in between. The CDR3 DNA sequence: TGCAGCGTGCTTAGGGGAAGCGACGAGCAGTACTTC. Protein: CSVLRGSDEQYF.

There are many counts of this clonotype. The V and J genes are TRBV4-2 and TRBJ2-4; D is perhaps TRBD2 (6 bases). V lost 0 bases and J 4 bases, leaving 13 bases between the germline ends. The germline V gene has CDR1 LGHNA and CDR2 YNFKEQ. The CDR3 covers 16 residues. The CDR3 coding sequence is TGTGCCAGCAGCCAAGATGGAACTAGCCAGAAAAACATTCAGTACTTC. It yields the protein CASSQDGTSQKNIQYF.

This chain connects TRBV20-1 to TRBJ1-2, with 9 bases aligning to TRBD1. The germline V gene encodes CDR1 DFQATT and CDR2 SNEGSKA (reference sequence). The V segment lost 4 bases and the J segment 8 bases; nucleotides outside the gene matches: 8. This CDR3 contains 13 residues. The CDR3 DNA reads TGCAGTGCTAACCCCGGGACAGGGTACGGCTACACCTTC. Its protein product is CSANPGTGYGYTF.

This rearrangement joins TRBV7-8 to TRBJ2-7, with 12 bases aligning to TRBD1. The CDR3 is 16 residues long. CDR1 SGHVS and CDR2 FQNEAQ come from the germline V gene. J lost 4 bases, V lost 1 base, and 5 bases had no gene match. CDR3 protein: CASSLGGTGGFYEQYF. The DNA of the CDR3 is TGTGCCAGCAGCTTAGGGGGGACAGGGGGCTTTTACGAGCAGTACTTC.

Turning to this clonotype: The junction differs from germline at one of its ends, possibly a read error. This sequence joins TRBV5-1 and TRBJ1-1, with D unclear. Per germline, CDR1 SGHRS and CDR2 YFSETQ. The CDR3 length is 14 residues. The CDR3 nucleotides read TGCGCCAGCAGCCCATCAACGGGCGGCACTGAAGCTTCCTTT. Protein product: CASSPSTGGTEASF. Based on the CDR3 plus reference TRBV5-1 and TRBJ1-1, the full variable domain is KAGVTQTPRYLIKTRGQQVTLSCSPISGHRSVSWYQQTPGQGLQFLFEYFSETQRNKGNFPGRFSGRQFSNSRSEMNVSTLELGDSALYLCASSPSTGGTEASFGQGTRLTVV.

This clonotype was seen more than once but under ten times. The CDR3 loop is CSATIKSSYEQYF. The CDR3 nucleotides are TGCAGTGCTACCATTAAAAGCTCCTACGAGCAGTACTTC. V usage is TRBV20-1 and J usage is TRBJ2-7; D is unclear. Between the trimmed V and J ends, which lost 4 bases and 0 bases, there was a span of 10 bases. The CDR3 extends over 13 amino acids. Germline values: CDR1 DFQATT, CDR2 SNEGSKA (reference sequence).

This clonotype has more than one count but fewer than ten. The rearrangement uses TRBV27 and TRBJ2-2, with D hard to call. Germline CDR1 MNHEY, CDR2 SMNVEV (reference sequence). This CDR3 is 15 amino acids long. Trimming stripped 0 bases from V and 1 base from J, with 6 bases between. The CDR3 reads CASSLSLMNTGELFF. CDR3 sequence (DNA): TGTGCCAGCAGTTTATCTCTAATGAACACCGGGGAGCTGTTTTTT.

The chain is built from TRBV18 and TRBJ2-7; TRBD1 is a possible D gene (5 bases). This CDR3 contains 15 residues. Deletions cut 1 base from V and 2 bases from J, with 12 bases between. Germline values: CDR1 KGHSH, CDR2 LQKENI. The CDR3 is CASSPRSGPPYEQYF. The CDR3 DNA sequence: TGTGCCAGCTCACCACGGTCAGGGCCCCCCTACGAGCAGTACTTC.

The V call is TRBV3-1, the J call TRBJ2-7; 11 nucleotides align to TRBD2. This CDR3 has 14 residues. Trimming at V came to 0 bases and at J to 10 bases, leaving 5 bases not matched to a gene. CDR1 and CDR2 (germline): LGHDT, YNNKEL (reference sequence). CDR3 in amino acids: CASSQDLTSGKQYF. The DNA for the CDR3 is TGTGCCAGCAGCCAAGATTTGACTAGCGGGAAACAGTACTTC.

This chain connects TRBV7-9 to TRBJ2-5, with 12 nucleotides matching TRBD2. The J call could be wrong; TRBJ2-7 is a better fit for the DNA end. This CDR3 is 16 amino acids long. Germline V CDR1 and CDR2: SEHNR, FQNEAQ (reference sequence). The DNA of the CDR3 is TGTGCCAGCAGAGCTTCCGGACTAGCGGGATTCTACGAGCAGTACTTC. This sequence encodes CASRASGLAGFYEQYF.

This clonotype has just a few counts. The rearrangement links TRBV27 to TRBJ1-2; D remains ambiguous. The V end lost 2 bases, the J end lost 10 bases, and 11 bases lay between the germline ends. Germline assignment: CDR1 MNHEY and CDR2 SMNVEV (reference sequence). This CDR3 is built from 12 residues. CDR3 nucleotide sequence: TGTGCCAGCAGTTTAACCGGGCTTGCCTACACCTTC. Translation gives CASSLTGLAYTF.

This rearrangement joins TRBV6-5 to TRBJ1-2; D not resolved. Looked up from germline, CDR1 is MNHEY and CDR2 is SVGAGI. The CDR3 is 15 residues long. V was pared by 2 bases and J by 5 bases, with 15 bases between. CDR3 amino acids: CASSYARGDPYGYTF. CDR3 coding DNA: TGTGCCAGCAGTTACGCACGGGGAGACCCTTATGGCTACACCTTC.

As regards this clonotype: Lacking the conserved final phenylalanine or tryptophan, this CDR3 likely reflects a read error. The chain links TRBV7-8 to TRBJ2-3, with D possibly being TRBD2 (5 bases). Germline CDR1 SGHVS, CDR2 FQNEAQ. Between the trimmed V and J ends, which lost 1 base and 3 bases, there was a span of 14 bases. The CDR3 is 16 residues long. This CDR3 is CASSLVDPWETDTQYL. DNA for the CDR3: TGTGCCAGCAGCTTAGTGGACCCCTGGGAGACAGATACGCAGTATCTT.

This clonotype was observed a handful of times. The CDR3: CASSFRLAGAQETQYF. In DNA, the CDR3 is TGTGCCAGCAGCTTTCGACTAGCGGGAGCTCAAGAGACCCAGTACTTC. The rearrangement joins TRBV7-8 to TRBJ2-5, with TRBD2 matching 12 bases. V gave up 3 bases and J gave up 2 bases; unmatched junction bases: 4. The CDR3 runs 16 residues. CDR1 and CDR2 from the germline V gene are SGHVS and FQNEAQ.